These 24 T cell receptor beta chains originate from one sample sequenced in a study of technical replicates of blood from a few donors. Libraries were prepared by immunoSEQ multiplex PCR; TCRdb keeps only in-frame clonotypes and omits some of them. This sample carries tens of thousands of clones, around 91% of them seen once, and the ten largest clones take roughly 0.38%. What was sequenced was T cells isolated from PBMCs. These receptors originate from a human donor in good health. Some clones in this sample may be carry-over from other donors' samples.

J is TRBJ2-7 and V is TRBV5-1; tentative D call: TRBD1 (8 bases). The V end was cut by 4 bases, the J end by 3 bases, with 23 bases between. Per germline, CDR1 SGHRS and CDR2 YFSETQ. This CDR3 is built from 17 residues. CDR3 in DNA: TGCGCCAGCAGCCTTGGACAGGGCGCGGGAGAGGTCTACGAGCAGTACTTC. As protein: CASSLGQGAGEVYEQYF.

This clone was seen just once. The chain links TRBV7-9 to TRBJ1-2, with 11 bases that match TRBD1. The CDR3 is made up of 14 amino acids. CDR1 is SEHNR, CDR2 FQNEAQ, per germline (reference sequence). V was clipped by 4 bases and J by 8 bases; unmatched bases: 6. Here the CDR3 reads CASSSRTGGIGYTF. CDR3 in DNA: TGTGCCAGCAGCTCCAGGACAGGGGGCATCGGCTACACCTTC.

V usage is TRBV7-3 and J usage is TRBJ1-1; D call uncertain. Germline lookup yields CDR1 SGHTA and CDR2 FQGTGA. V was clipped by 0 bases and J by 1 base, with 6 bases between them. The CDR3 has 14 residues. CDR3 sequence (DNA): TGTGCCAGCAGCTTAACAGGCGGGAACACTGAAGCTTTCTTT. This translates into CASSLTGGNTEAFF.

The chain joins TRBV27 to TRBJ1-5, with D unclear. V lost 0 bases, J lost 0 bases, and 9 bases lay in between. Germline-derived CDR1 and CDR2 are MNHEY and SMNVEV (reference sequence). There are 16 residues in the CDR3. CDR3 loop: CASSLSRGLSNQPQHF. As DNA, the CDR3 is TGTGCCAGCAGTTTATCACGAGGTCTTAGCAATCAGCCCCAGCATTTT.

The rearrangement uses TRBV30 and TRBJ2-4; D is unresolved. Germline loops: CDR1 GTSNPN, CDR2 SVGIG (reference sequence). The CDR3 is 13 amino acids. Trimming removed 0 bases from V and 12 bases from J, with 15 bases in between. CDR3: CAWSVGTPDTQYF. In DNA form, the CDR3 reads TGTGCCTGGAGTGTAGGCACACCAGACACTCAGTACTTC.

This chain joins TRBV28 and TRBJ2-1, with TRBD2 matching 9 bases. Per germline, CDR1 MDHEN and CDR2 SYDVKM. CDR3 length equals 19 residues. Trimming cost V 1 base and J 4 bases; bases outside gene matches: 14. In nucleotides, the CDR3 is TGTGCCAGCAGTTTATTGACTAGCGGCAGGGAGATGGCTTACAATGAGCAGTTCTTC. Amino acids: CASSLLTSGREMAYNEQFF.

This chain joins TRBV5-1 and TRBJ2-6, with D maybe TRBD2 (6 bases). The CDR3 spans 17 residues. Trimming stripped 0 bases from V and 0 bases from J, with 10 bases between. Germline assignment: CDR1 SGHRS and CDR2 YFSETQ. CDR3 DNA sequence: TGCGCCAGCAGCTTGGTCACGCGGGACTCTGGGGCCAACGTCCTGACTTTC. Residues: CASSLVTRDSGANVLTF.

The chain has TRBV21-1 and TRBJ2-7; the table's D call, TRBD2, has no DNA check behind it. TRBV21-1 is marked as a pseudogene. CDR3 size: 18 residues. The CDR3 DNA is TGTGCCAGCAGCCCTGAAACTCGGCCGGGACTAGCGGGTTCTGAGCAGTACTTC. Amino acid sequence: CASSPETRPGLAGSEQYF.

This chain uses TRBV28 with TRBJ2-5; 9 bases align to TRBD1. The V segment lost 4 bases and the J segment 5 bases; nucleotides outside the gene matches: 20. The CDR3 contains 19 residues. Germline assignment: CDR1 MDHEN and CDR2 SYDVKM. CDR3 DNA: TGTGCCAGCAGTTCCTCCTTTGCCCGTCAGACAGGGGGGTTGGAGACCCAGTACTTC. Translation: CASSSSFARQTGGLETQYF.

The chain links TRBV6-5 to TRBJ1-5; no reliable D call. CDR1 is MNHEY, CDR2 SVGAGI, per germline. Deletions cut 5 bases from V and 2 bases from J, with 10 bases between. This CDR3 has 14 amino acids. CDR3 nucleotides: TGTGCCAGCAGTCCCTCGAGGGGCAATCAGCCCCAGCATTTT. Its translation: CASSPSRGNQPQHF.

The chain has TRBV28 and TRBJ2-7, with 8 bases lining up with TRBD1. This CDR3 contains 14 residues. Germline CDR1 reads MDHEN; CDR2 reads SYDVKM. The V and J ends lost 6 bases and 0 bases, in that order; junction bases with no gene match: 4. The DNA for the CDR3 is TGTGCCAGCAGCAGAGGACAGGGCTCCTACGAGCAGTACTTC. It translates to CASSRGQGSYEQYF.

V gene TRBV25-1 combines with J gene TRBJ1-6; D unresolved. Germline V gene sequence: CDR1 MGHDK, CDR2 SYGVNS. The CDR3 sequence is 15 residues long. V lost 0 bases and J lost 9, with 12 bases in between. The CDR3 reads CASSEYTATTSPLHF. The CDR3 region has the DNA TGTGCCAGCAGTGAATATACAGCCACCACTTCACCCCTCCACTTT.

The chain recombines TRBV28 with TRBJ2-7; 8 nucleotides align to TRBD1. After removal of 5 bases from V and 0 bases from J, the junction contained 6 bases not matched to a gene. Germline CDR1 and CDR2: MDHEN and SYDVKM. This CDR3 is built from 15 residues. CDR3 sequence reads: CASSGGQGLSYEQYF. For the CDR3, the DNA is TGTGCCAGCAGTGGCGGACAGGGTCTCTCCTACGAGCAGTACTTC.

J is TRBJ1-2 and V is TRBV29-1, with TRBD1 identical over 7 bases. J lost 4 bases, V lost 8 bases, and 13 bases had no gene match. The CDR3 has 14 residues. The germline CDR1 and CDR2 sequences are SQVTM and ANQGSEA. CDR3 DNA: TGCAGCAATATCCCCCCGGGACAGCCCTATGGCTACACCTTC. Amino acids: CSNIPPGQPYGYTF.

The V call is TRBV2, the J call TRBJ1-3; D possibly corresponds to TRBD1 (5 bases). The V end was cut by 11 bases, the J end by 8 bases, with 16 bases between. Germline V gives CDR1 SNHLY, CDR2 FYNNEI. The CDR3 has 12 residues. CDR3 sequence (DNA): TGTGCCGCGGGGGAATTAATAGACACCATATATTTT. It translates to CAAGELIDTIYF. Full variable domain (remainder filled in from reference TRBV2 and TRBJ1-3): EPEVTQTPSHQVTQMGQEVILRCVPISNHLYFYWYRQILGQKVEFLVSFYNNEISEKSEIFDDQFSVERPDGSNFTLKIRSTKLEDSAMYFCAAGELIDTIYFGEGSWLTVV.

The CDR3 sequence: CAWGQENTEAFF. The CDR3 nucleotides are TGTGCCTGGGGACAGGAGAACACTGAAGCTTTCTTT. V and J are TRBV30 and TRBJ1-1; 7 bases map to TRBD1. Germline values: CDR1 GTSNPN, CDR2 SVGIG (reference sequence). CDR3 length equals 12 residues. V lost 5 bases, J lost 1 base, and 1 base stayed unmatched.

This rearrangement joins TRBV5-8 to TRBJ1-4; unclear D gene. Germline assignment: CDR1 SGHTS and CDR2 YDEGEE. The CDR3 consists of 15 residues. V was trimmed by 4 bases and J by 5 bases, leaving 15 bases between them. The CDR3: CASSRSGAKNEKLFF. As DNA, the CDR3 is TGTGCCAGCAGCCGTTCAGGTGCGAAGAATGAAAAACTGTTTTTT.

This clone was counted once. This chain connects TRBV27 to TRBJ2-2; 12 nucleotides align to TRBD1. Germline CDR1 reads MNHEY; CDR2 reads SMNVEV (reference sequence). The CDR3 extends over 16 amino acids. After removal of 0 bases from V and 7 bases from J, the junction contained 3 bases not matched to a gene. The CDR3 is CASSLSGTGGIGELFF. The CDR3 coding sequence is TGTGCCAGCAGTTTATCAGGGACAGGGGGCATCGGGGAGCTGTTTTTT.

As to this clone: This CDR3 is also generated by other DNA sequences in the sample. This chain joins TRBV18 and TRBJ1-1, with D unresolved. Germline values: CDR1 KGHSH, CDR2 LQKENI. The CDR3 has 13 amino acids. V was shortened by 3 bases and J by 1 base, with 6 bases between the two germline ends. The CDR3 region is CASSPGENTEAFF. CDR3 nucleotides: TGTGCCAGCTCACCCGGGGAGAACACTGAAGCTTTCTTT.

In this sample, this clone turned up once. The J gene is TRBJ2-1, the V gene TRBV4-3; 7 nucleotides agree with TRBD2. The germline V gene encodes CDR1 LGHNA and CDR2 YSLEER. J was trimmed by 1 base and V by 3 bases; bases with no gene match: 6. The CDR3 consists of 16 residues. CDR3 coding DNA: TGCGCCAGCAGCCACGTCGGAGCGGGGTCCTACAATGAGCAGTTCTTC. The encoded protein is CASSHVGAGSYNEQFF.

The rearrangement uses TRBV7-9 and TRBJ2-7, with TRBD2 matching 7 bases. This CDR3 is 14 amino acids long. The germline CDR1 and CDR2 sequences are SEHNR and FQNEAQ (reference sequence). J lost 3 bases, V lost 5 bases, and 7 bases had no gene match. The CDR3 region has the DNA TGTGCCAGCAGCCCCCAGGCGGGGGTCTACGAGCAGTACTTC. Its translation is CASSPQAGVYEQYF.

This chain links TRBV2 with TRBJ1-2, with D perhaps matching TRBD1 (5 bases). The V and J ends lost 5 bases and 6 bases respectively, with 10 bases between them. Germline CDR1 and CDR2: SNHLY and FYNNEI. The CDR3 contains 12 residues. The CDR3 loop is CASSPGMDGYTF. CDR3 nucleotides: TGTGCCAGCAGTCCAGGGATGGATGGCTACACCTTC.

This sequence joins TRBV6-6 and TRBJ2-7, with D tentatively TRBD1 (5 bases). Germline loops: CDR1 MNHNY, CDR2 SVGAGI (reference sequence). The CDR3 contains 14 residues. With 7 bases removed from V and 0 bases from J, the gap between germline ends came to 13 bases. This CDR3 is CASKTRQHSYEQYF. Here the CDR3 DNA reads TGTGCCAGCAAAACCCGACAGCACTCCTACGAGCAGTACTTC.

This chain joins TRBV29-1 and TRBJ2-1, with D hard to call. V lost 6 bases, J lost 5 bases, and 8 bases lay in between. This CDR3 comprises 11 residues. The V gene's germline CDR1 is SQVTM and CDR2 ANQGSEA. CDR3: CSVFLDNEQFF. CDR3 in DNA: TGCAGCGTCTTTCTTGACAATGAGCAGTTCTTC.